This is a list of T cell receptor beta chains from one sample in a study of cytomegalovirus exposure and HLA in healthy donors. Clones were sequenced by immunoSEQ multiplex PCR, and TCRdb holds only the in-frame ones, with some missing. Among 150,000 to 200,000 clones listed, more than 70% were seen once. Sequencing was done on a sample of PBMCs. These receptors all stem from a woman aged 18-29 years in good health and CMV-seronegative. Both conserved end residues are part of each CDR3. Fields, in order: clone size, V gene, J gene, D gene, CDR3 protein, CDR3 DNA. The D gene is left open where the match is weak. A clone size is listed for some rows: how often the clone was seen (once, few, many), or a class if it is expanded.

>.|TRBV27|TRBJ1-2|.
CASSFRGFNYGYTF
TGTGCCAGCAGTTTCCGCGGGTTTAACTATGGCTACACCTTC
>.|TRBV6-5|TRBJ2-1|TRBD1
CASSYTGQGQYNEQFF
TGTGCCAGCAGTTACACGGGACAGGGGCAATACAATGAGCAGTTCTTC
>.|TRBV7-9|TRBJ2-5|.
CASTKGQQQETQYF
TGTGCCAGCACCAAAGGACAGCAACAAGAGACCCAGTACTTC
>many|TRBV5-1|TRBJ2-2|.
CASSLTDTGELFF
TGCGCCAGCAGCTTGACGGACACCGGGGAGCTGTTTTTT
>.|TRBV6-5|TRBJ2-1|TRBD1
CASSYSGTGNNEQFF
TGTGCCAGCAGTTACTCAGGGACAGGGAACAATGAGCAGTTCTTC
>.|TRBV5-1|TRBJ2-5|.
CASSLTGGRQVQETQYF
TGCGCCAGCAGCCTCACGGGGGGCCGTCAGGTTCAAGAGACCCAGTACTTC
>.|TRBV27|TRBJ2-3|.
CASSLGGLDTQYF
TGTGCCAGCAGTTTGGGTGGGCTAGATACGCAGTATTTT
>.|TRBV7-9|TRBJ1-1|.
CARGGVPNTEAFF
TGTGCCAGAGGGGGGGTCCCGAACACTGAAGCTTTCTTT
>few|TRBV5-1|TRBJ2-7|.
CASTPVISGPYEQYF
TGCGCCAGCACCCCCGTGATTAGCGGTCCCTACGAGCAGTACTTC
>.|TRBV10-2|TRBJ1-2|.
CASSERQEVYGYTF
TGCGCCAGCAGTGAACGGCAGGAAGTCTATGGCTACACCTTC
>few|TRBV28|TRBJ1-5|TRBD1
CASSPRQGDFQPQHF
TGTGCCAGCAGTCCGAGACAGGGGGATTTTCAGCCCCAGCATTTT
>.|TRBV10-1|TRBJ2-1|TRBD2
CASGGTSGGEQFF
TGCGCTTCAGGTGGGACTAGCGGGGGGGAGCAGTTCTTC
>.|TRBV7-3|TRBJ1-1|TRBD1
CASSLSGGYTEAFF
TGTGCCAGCAGCTTATCAGGGGGTTACACTGAAGCTTTCTTT
>.|TRBV28|TRBJ1-5|.
CASRSSADTQPQHF
TGTGCCAGCAGGTCTTCGGCTGACACTCAGCCCCAGCATTTT
>.|TRBV30|TRBJ2-7|.
CAWSRQSGYEQYF
TGTGCCTGGAGTAGGCAGAGCGGATACGAGCAGTACTTC
>once|TRBV5-6|TRBJ1-1|.
CASSFQGLGGTEAFF
TGTGCCAGCAGCTTCCAGGGACTCGGGGGCACTGAAGCTTTCTTT
>.|TRBV27|TRBJ2-2|.
CASSGLSKNTGELFF
TGTGCCAGCAGCGGACTGTCGAAGAACACCGGGGAGCTGTTTTTT
>.|TRBV6-5|TRBJ2-7|.
CASRHSGGRGEQYF
TGTGCCAGCAGGCACAGTGGGGGCCGGGGCGAGCAGTACTTC
>.|TRBV7-2|TRBJ2-7|TRBD2
CASSPLAGGPGYEQYF
TGTGCCAGCAGCCCGCTAGCGGGAGGGCCGGGCTACGAGCAGTACTTC
>.|TRBV9|TRBJ2-3|TRBD2
CASSVSSGSPRGGTDTQYF
TGTGCCAGCAGCGTGAGTAGCGGGAGCCCCCGGGGGGGCACAGATACGCAGTATTTT
>.|TRBV25-1|TRBJ1-2|.
CASSSTGNYGYTF
TGTGCCAGCAGTTCTACAGGGAACTATGGCTACACCTTC
>.|TRBV7-9|TRBJ2-4|.
CASSLIGGRVGNIQYF
TGTGCCAGCAGCTTAATCGGCGGCAGGGTGGGAAACATTCAGTACTTC
>.|TRBV7-9|TRBJ1-1|.
CASSIGGDTEAFF
TGTGCCAGCAGCATCGGGGGGGACACTGAAGCTTTCTTT
>.|TRBV23-1|TRBJ2-3|.
CASSQSRQGNPLTDTQYF
TGCGCCAGCAGTCAATCAAGGCAGGGGAACCCCCTCACAGATACGCAGTATTTT
>once|TRBV27|TRBJ1-3|TRBD1
CASSPLGQIPYSGNTIYF
TGTGCCAGCAGTCCCCTGGGACAGATCCCCTACTCTGGAAACACCATATATTTT
>.|TRBV2|TRBJ2-3|TRBD2
CASRLGLAATRNTQYF
TGTGCCAGCAGGCTGGGACTAGCGGCTACCCGGAATACGCAGTATTTT
>.|TRBV6-1|TRBJ1-2|TRBD1
CASSEFWTGMGYTF
TGTGCCAGCAGTGAATTTTGGACAGGGATGGGCTACACCTTC
>.|TRBV5-1|TRBJ2-1|TRBD2
CASSLGPRTSGVDEQFF
TGCGCCAGCAGCTTGGGGCCAAGGACTAGCGGGGTGGATGAGCAGTTCTTC
>.|TRBV14|TRBJ2-7|.
CASSHGMTRAYEQYF
TGTGCCAGCAGCCATGGAATGACCCGGGCCTACGAGCAGTACTTC
>once|TRBV25-1|TRBJ2-5|.
CASRPRGQETQYF
TGTGCCAGCAGACCTAGGGGGCAAGAGACCCAGTACTTC
>once|TRBV30|TRBJ2-2|.
CAWSVLARGSGELFF
TGTGCCTGGAGTGTACTAGCCCGTGGCTCCGGGGAGCTGTTTTTT